This TCR beta chain was documented in a study of shared clonotypes between healthy human individuals. Looking at the study overall: Researchers drew samples from two women and three men aged 18 to 49. Used for every donor were three CD4 naive, three CD4 memory, two CD8 naive and one CD8 memory plate. Study findings and constraints: Some clonotypes were shared by all four sorted-subset donors, while others were not shared. The non-shared ones had lower generation probabilities than the shared ones. Shared across several donors were roughly 5% of the naive CD4 clonotypes.

Sequencing was performed with immunoSEQ multiplex PCR; in TCRdb, only in-frame clones are kept and a portion is missing. The sample lists over a million clones, around three quarters occurring once. This CDR3 has 13 amino acids. Per germline, CDR1 LNHDA and CDR2 SQIVND (reference sequence). The V and J ends lost 5 bases and 6 bases, in that order; junction bases with no gene match: 2. Turning to this clone: The antigen remains undetermined.

Sequencing used memory CD4+ T cells from PBMCs. The subset here: CD45RA-negative fraction. This sequence was found in a man aged 18 to 35 in good health. Some clones in this sample may be carry-over from other donors' samples. The chain has TRBV19 and TRBJ2-2, with 8 bases matching TRBD1. The CDR3 spells CASSDRGAGELFF. DNA of the CDR3: TGTGCCAGTAGTGACAGGGGTGCCGGGGAGCTGTTTTTT. Full variable domain (missing parts from reference TRBV19 and TRBJ2-2): DGGITQSPKYLFRKEGQNVTLSCEQNLNHDAMYWYRQDPGQGLRLIYYSQIVNDFQKGDIAEGYSVSREKKESFPLTVTSAQKNPTAFYLCASSDRGAGELFFGEGSRLTVL.